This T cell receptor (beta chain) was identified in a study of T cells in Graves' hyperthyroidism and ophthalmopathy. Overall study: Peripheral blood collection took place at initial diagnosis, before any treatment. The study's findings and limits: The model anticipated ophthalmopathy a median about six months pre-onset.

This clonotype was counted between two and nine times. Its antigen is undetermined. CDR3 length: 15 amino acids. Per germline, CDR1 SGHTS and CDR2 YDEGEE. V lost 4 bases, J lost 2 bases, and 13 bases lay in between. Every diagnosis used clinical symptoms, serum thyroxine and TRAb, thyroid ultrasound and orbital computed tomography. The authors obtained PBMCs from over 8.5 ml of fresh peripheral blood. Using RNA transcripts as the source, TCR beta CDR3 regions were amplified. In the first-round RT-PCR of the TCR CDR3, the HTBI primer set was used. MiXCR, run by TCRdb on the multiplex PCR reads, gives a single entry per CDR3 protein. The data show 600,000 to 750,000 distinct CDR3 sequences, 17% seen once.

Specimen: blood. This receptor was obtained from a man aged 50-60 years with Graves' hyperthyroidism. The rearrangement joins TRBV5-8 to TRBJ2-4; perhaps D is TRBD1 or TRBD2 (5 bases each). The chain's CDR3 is CASSPLGETKNIQYF. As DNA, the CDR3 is TGTGCCAGCAGCCCCCTGGGGGAAACCAAAAACATTCAGTACTTC.